This entry is about one TCR beta chain. Its antigen is as yet unknown. This specimen comes from a study of graft-versus-host responses after intestinal transplantation. Study details: Each patient got anti-thymocyte globulin induction, then tacrolimus and steroids for around 3 years.

V lost 1 base and J 6 bases, leaving 0 bases between the germline ends. CDR1 LNHNV and CDR2 YYDKDF come from the germline V gene (reference sequence). The CDR3 is 11 residues long. Researchers processed graft tissue to release intraepithelial and lamina propria lymphocytes. The method was immunoSEQ multiplex PCR; TCRdb's version includes in-frame clones alone and lacks a portion of them. Altogether about 15,000 clones are present, 80% being singletons, with the ten largest covering 15% to 20%. Regarding the study as a whole: With peak circulating GvH clone levels came an association with early post-transplant HvG declines.

The sequenced sample was ileum tissue, obtained around 96 days after intestinal transplant. The clonotype was recovered from a human patient who received an intestinal transplant, so some T cells may come from the graft donor. The chain couples TRBV15 to TRBJ2-2; D ambiguous. CDR3 sequence (DNA): TGTGCCACCAGCAGAGCCGGGGAGCTGTTTTTT. It is translated as CATSRAGELFF. The variable domain in full, with the rest retrieved from reference TRBV15 and TRBJ2-2, is DAMVIQNPRYQVTQFGKPVTLSCSQTLNHNVMYWYQQKSSQAPKLLFHYYDKDFNNEADTPDNFQSRRPNTSFCFLDIRSPGLGDTAMYLCATSRAGELFFGEGSRLTVL.